This T cell receptor beta chain was profiled in a study of cytomegalovirus exposure and HLA in healthy donors. Across the study: HLA-typed donors were the source of some 85 million unique TCRs, which an early data release held.

PCR primers comprised 60 Vbeta and 13 Jbeta primers. Assay used: immunoSEQ multiplex PCR; TCRdb lists only in-frame clones, some missing. The profile shows about 110,000 clones, 65% to 75% of them singletons. The germline gives CDR1 MNHEY, CDR2 SMNVEV (reference sequence). This CDR3 is built from 14 residues. The V segment lost 4 bases and the J segment 5 bases; nucleotides outside the gene matches: 6. The chain has TRBV27 and TRBJ2-7; 9 nucleotides agree with TRBD2. The sample was PBMCs. This clonotype was obtained from a middle-aged man in good health and CMV-seropositive. This chain's CDR3 is CASSSVGLAHEQYV. CDR3 nucleotide sequence: TGTGCCAGCAGTTCTGTGGGACTAGCCCACGAGCAGTACGTC.